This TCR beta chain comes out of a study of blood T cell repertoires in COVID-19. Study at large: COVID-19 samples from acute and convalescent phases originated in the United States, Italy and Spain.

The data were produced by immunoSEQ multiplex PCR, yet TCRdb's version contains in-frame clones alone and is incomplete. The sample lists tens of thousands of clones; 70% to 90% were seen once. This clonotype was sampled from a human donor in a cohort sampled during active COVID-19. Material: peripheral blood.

The CDR3 sequence: CAWSVAPIVHPEAFF. For the CDR3, the DNA is TGTGCCTGGAGTGTAGCCCCGATAGTTCACCCTGAAGCTTTCTTT. The chain has TRBV30 and TRBJ1-1; no clear D. The CDR3 has 15 residues. Trimming shortened V by 0 bases and J by 6 bases, and 17 bases separated the two germline ends. Per germline, CDR1 GTSNPN and CDR2 SVGIG (reference sequence).